Given below is one T cell receptor (beta chain) in context. Its antigen remains unknown. Primers used in a second PCR of roughly 6 to 11 cycles were a sample-barcoded 5' primer and a J-beta primer mix. Per-sample output comprised a minimum of 2.5 million paired-end reads containing CDR3. A single record per CDR3 protein comes from TCRdb applying MiXCR to the 5' RACE reads. The sample has about 570,000 distinct CDR3 sequences, about a quarter seen once; the top ten hold about 3.9%. This specimen belongs to a study of blood T cells in healthy people across ages. Findings and caveats of the study: Donors of long life had a larger count of naive CD4+ cells and greater diversity than aged donors.

Trimming at V came to 6 bases and at J to 2 bases, leaving 13 bases not matched to a gene. The CDR3 totals 17 residues. Germline V gives CDR1 MNHEY, CDR2 SMNVEV (reference sequence). These same data were also listed under a study on T cells of mothers and their children. That source adds: A slight, non-significant increase in overlap was found for related mother-child pairs relative to unrelated pairs. None of the identified T cell clones proved to be persistent microchimeric clones.

The chain recombines TRBV27 with TRBJ2-3, with 8 bases matching TRBD1. The sequence derives from a boy between 2 and 15 years old in good health. Sequencing was done on a sample of blood. As DNA, the CDR3 is TGTGCCAGCAGGCCTCGGCGACAGGGGAGAGCCACAGATACGCAGTATTTT. Translation gives CASRPRRQGRATDTQYF.